The entry below gives a single TCR beta chain sequence along with its context. Its cognate antigen has yet to be identified. The sample holds no much larger clone one base away, and base qualities are not on file. In the study, sorted CD4+ and CD8+ blood T cells from patients with severe aplastic anemia and from healthy subjects underwent deep sequencing of TCR repertoires. Ficoll-Paque density gradient centrifugation was used to isolate peripheral blood mononuclear cells. Before DNA extraction, CD4+ and CD8+ T cells were sorted with FACS or magnetic beads. The data were taken from a study of CD8+CD57+ T cells in acquired aplastic anemia (dated by TCRdb to 2016 to 2019). Study-level background: A mean of approximately 3 ug of DNA, ranging from roughly 0.2 to 27.4 ug, was extracted from sorted CD4+ and CD8+ cells. For healthy donor samples, the average read count was roughly 9.9 million for CD4+ cells and fewer than 14 million for CD8+ cells. What the study reported, not specific to this receptor: No significant difference in CD8+ Simpson's diversity was found between patients and healthy controls (P=0.060). Some 31 CD8+ CDR3 sequences were shared between patients and controls but appeared highly expressed in patients and within their immunodominant clones.

Genomic DNA was used as template for profiling of TCR beta VDJ combinations and CDR3 sequences. TCR repertoire sequencing was run on an Illumina HiSeq 2000. The authors processed their data as follows. TRBV/TRBJ rearrangement plots, CDR3 size and DJ length profiles, and Simpson's diversity index were used to assess repertoires. Whichever DNA sequence was most abundant in the deep sequencing data was defined as the immunodominant clone. CDR3 amino acid sequences were checked for sharing across subjects and were also compared against the VDJdb database and published repertoires. The public reads were quality trimmed at Q25 with fastp and then assembled into clones with MiXCR by TCRdb, keeping productive beta chains. Records with the same CDR3 protein are collapsed into one entry carrying the most frequent genes and DNA. The V and J calls come from TCRdb's annotation, not from the publication. This sample lists 400,000 to 450,000 distinct CDR3 sequences; around 68% were detected once. The top ten constitute under 4.5% of the sample.

CDR1 and CDR2 are drawn from the germline V gene (reference sequence): SGHKS, YYEKEE. V is reduced by 2 bases and J by 1 base, leaving a spacing of 9 bases between them. From cysteine to phenylalanine, the CDR3 is 14 amino acids long. Just CDR3 DNA is preserved here, 42 bases in frame from base 1. The sample comprised sorted CD4+, CD8+, or CD8+CD57+ T cells (not recorded which) from PBMCs. This receptor was taken from a human donor in good health, serving as a control. Rearrangement joined TRBV5-5 to TRBJ1-1; the D gene lacks a confident call. This receptor carries the CDR3 CASSFCRGNTEAFF. In nucleotides, the sequence is TGTGCCAGCAGCTTTTGTAGAGGGAACACTGAAGCTTTCTTT.